A selection of T cell receptor beta chains follows, all from one sample in a study of T-cell memory formation after mild COVID-19. Each CDR3 protein gets one entry after TCRdb re-called the 5' RACE reads with MiXCR. The sample shows 110,000 to 150,000 distinct CDR3 sequences, roughly 24% of them seen only once. The source material was PBMCs or a T cell subset sorted from them (not recorded which). These receptors all stem from an adult woman who had mild COVID-19 (a few samples of this study predate the infection). Cell type and time point are not known. Each CDR3 is given with its conserved first and last residue. The order of the fields is V gene, D gene, clone size, J gene, CDR3 DNA, CDR3 protein. The D gene is left open where the match is weak. Expanded clones are given a class, and other clones once, few, many or no size at all.

TRBV6-2/TRBV6-3,-,few,TRBJ2-1,TGTGCCAGCAGTTATCCCCACAATGAGCAGTTCTTC,CASSYPHNEQFF
TRBV6-5,-,few,TRBJ1-1,TGTGCCAGCAGTTACGGCAGGGCTGACGAGATCTTT,CASSYGRADEIF
TRBV12-3/TRBV12-4,-,-,TRBJ2-5,TGTGCCAGCTTGACACATGCACAAGAGACCCAGTACTTC,CASLTHAQETQYF
TRBV27,TRBD2,-,TRBJ2-1,TGTGCCAGCAGTTTTCCGGGGGGACTAAACAATGAGCAGTTCTTC,CASSFPGGLNNEQFF
TRBV12-3/TRBV12-4,-,-,TRBJ1-1,TGTGCCAGCACCCCCCCCGAAGGGACTGAAGCTTTCTTT,CASTPPEGTEAFF
TRBV19,TRBD2,once,TRBJ2-1,TGTGCCAGTAGTGCTTTCGATATAGCGGGATCTGATGAGCAGTTCTTC,CASSAFDIAGSDEQFF
TRBV2,TRBD1,-,TRBJ2-7,TGTGCCAGCGAGACAGGGAATTCCTACGAGCAGTACTTC,CASETGNSYEQYF
TRBV15,-,-,TRBJ2-1,TGTGCCACCAGCAGAGCCGGGCTTCCTTACAATGAGCAGTTCTTC,CATSRAGLPYNEQFF
TRBV9,-,-,TRBJ1-1,TGTGCCAGCACGGAGGGGGGGGCGCCCACTGAAGCTTTCTTT,CASTEGGAPTEAFF
TRBV6-2/TRBV6-3,-,few,TRBJ2-1,TGTGCCAGCGACTTAGGAGGGGGGCCCTACAATGAGCAGTTCTTC,CASDLGGGPYNEQFF
TRBV7-9,-,once,TRBJ1-2,TGTGCCAGCCCTGTACAGGGTTCAAGTGGCTACACCTTC,CASPVQGSSGYTF
TRBV5-5,TRBD1,few,TRBJ2-3,TGTGCCAGCAGCTGGACCGGGACAGGGACAGATACGCAGTATTTT,CASSWTGTGTDTQYF
TRBV27,-,once,TRBJ1-1,TGTGCCAGCAGCCTATATACTACAGGGAACACTGAAGCTTTCTTT,CASSLYTTGNTEAFF
TRBV3-1,-,-,TRBJ2-1,TGTGCCAGCAGCCAAGACGGCTGGGATGAGCAGTTCTTC,CASSQDGWDEQFF
TRBV4-3,TRBD1,few,TRBJ2-7,TGCGCCAGCAGCCACTCTGCGACAGGGGAGTCCTACGAGCAGTACTTC,CASSHSATGESYEQYF
TRBV25-1,TRBD1,-,TRBJ1-2,TGTGCCAGCAGTGAATGGGGACAGGGTGCCGGTAGCTCCTATGGCTACACCTTC,CASSEWGQGAGSSYGYTF
TRBV19,TRBD2,-,TRBJ2-1,TGTGCCAGGGAGCGGGAGGCCCACAATGAGCAGTTCTTC,CAREREAHNEQFF
TRBV12-3/TRBV12-4,-,few,TRBJ1-2,TGTGCCAGCAGTTTAGCGCACTTAGGCTACACCTTC,CASSLAHLGYTF
TRBV2,TRBD2,-,TRBJ2-5,TGTGCCAGCAGTGATCTAGCGGGGGCAGAGACCCAGTACTTC,CASSDLAGAETQYF
TRBV29-1,-,-,TRBJ1-1,TGCAGCGTTGAAGAGCTACGAAGTAGCGGTATAGACACTGAAGCTTTCTTT,CSVEELRSSGIDTEAFF
TRBV10-3,-,-,TRBJ2-7,TGTGCCATCAGTGAAGGACCCTCCTACGAGCAGTACTTC,CAISEGPSYEQYF
TRBV24-1,TRBD1,few,TRBJ2-1,TGTGCCACCAGCGGAGACAGGGGTGAGTTTTCCTACAATGAGCAGTTCTTC,CATSGDRGEFSYNEQFF
TRBV6-6,-,many,TRBJ2-2,TGTGCCAGCAGTTACCCGGGGCGCGCTCTGCTAGGGGAGCTGTTTTTT,CASSYPGRALLGELFF
TRBV29-1,-,-,TRBJ2-7,TGCAGCGTTGAAGTCGATGGACGCACCGCCTACGAGCAGTACTTC,CSVEVDGRTAYEQYF
TRBV27,TRBD2,-,TRBJ2-3,TGTGCCAGCAGTCAGCGGGAGCCTTCCACAGATACGCAGTATTTT,CASSQREPSTDTQYF
TRBV7-9,TRBD2,-,TRBJ2-1,TGTGCCAGCAGCTTGATGGGGCTAGCGGCCTACAATGAGCAGTTCTTC,CASSLMGLAAYNEQFF
TRBV12-3/TRBV12-4,-,-,TRBJ2-7,TGTGCCAGCAGTTTACTGTCCGACGAGCAGTACTTC,CASSLLSDEQYF
TRBV7-2,-,-,TRBJ2-1,TGTGCCAGCAGCTTAGGGGCTAGGCCCGTCAATGAGCAGTTCTTC,CASSLGARPVNEQFF
TRBV4-1,-,-,TRBJ2-3,TGCGCCAGCAGCCAGGGAGATACGCAGTATTTT,CASSQGDTQYF
TRBV20-1,-,-,TRBJ1-2,TGCAGTGCTAGCGCCTCTACAGGGCGGTATGGCTACACCTTC,CSASASTGRYGYTF
TRBV20-1,-,-,TRBJ1-2,TGCAGTGCTAGATTTTTCAACCCTGGGTATGGCTACACCTTC,CSARFFNPGYGYTF
TRBV30,-,few,TRBJ1-2,TGTGCCTGGAGTGCACGGGGGGACTATGGCTACACCTTC,CAWSARGDYGYTF